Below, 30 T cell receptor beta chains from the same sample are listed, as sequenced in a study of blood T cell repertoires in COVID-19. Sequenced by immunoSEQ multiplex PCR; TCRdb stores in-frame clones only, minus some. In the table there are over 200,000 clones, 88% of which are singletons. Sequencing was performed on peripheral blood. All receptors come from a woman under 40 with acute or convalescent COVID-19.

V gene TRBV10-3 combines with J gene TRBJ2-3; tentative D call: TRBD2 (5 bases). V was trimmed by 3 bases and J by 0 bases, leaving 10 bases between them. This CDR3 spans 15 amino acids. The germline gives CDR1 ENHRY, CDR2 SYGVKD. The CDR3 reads CAISELASSTDTQYF. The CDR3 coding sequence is TGTGCCATCAGTGAATTAGCGTCTAGCACAGATACGCAGTATTTT.

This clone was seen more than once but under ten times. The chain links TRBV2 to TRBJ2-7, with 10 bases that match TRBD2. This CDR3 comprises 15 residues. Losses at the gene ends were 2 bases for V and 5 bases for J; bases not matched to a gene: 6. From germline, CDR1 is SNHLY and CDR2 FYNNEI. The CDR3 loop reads CASSEILAGENEQYF. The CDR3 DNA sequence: TGTGCCAGCAGTGAAATCCTAGCGGGAGAGAACGAGCAGTACTTC. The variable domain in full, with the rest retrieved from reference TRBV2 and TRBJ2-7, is EPEVTQTPSHQVTQMGQEVILRCVPISNHLYFYWYRQILGQKVEFLVSFYNNEISEKSEIFDDQFSVERPDGSNFTLKIRSTKLEDSAMYFCASSEILAGENEQYFGPGTRLTVT.

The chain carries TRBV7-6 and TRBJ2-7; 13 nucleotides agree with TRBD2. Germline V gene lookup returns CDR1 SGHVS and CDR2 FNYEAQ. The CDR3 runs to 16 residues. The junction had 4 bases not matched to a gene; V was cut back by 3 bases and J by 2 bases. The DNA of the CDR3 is TGTGCCAGCAGCTTCCCGGGACTAGCGGGAACCTACGAGCAGTACTTC. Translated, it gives CASSFPGLAGTYEQYF.

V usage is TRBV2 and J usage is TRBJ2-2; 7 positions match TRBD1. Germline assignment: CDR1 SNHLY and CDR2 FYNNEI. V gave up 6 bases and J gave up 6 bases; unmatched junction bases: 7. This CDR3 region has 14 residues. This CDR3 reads CASRTNRGSGELFF. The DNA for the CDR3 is TGTGCCAGCAGGACGAACAGGGGTTCCGGGGAGCTGTTTTTT.

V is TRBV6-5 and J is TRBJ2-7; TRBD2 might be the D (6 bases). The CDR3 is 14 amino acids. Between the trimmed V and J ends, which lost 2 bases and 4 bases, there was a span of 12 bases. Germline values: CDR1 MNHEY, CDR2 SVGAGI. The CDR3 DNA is TGTGCCAGCAGTTACGGGAGCGGGTCGTACGAGCAGTACTTC. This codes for CASSYGSGSYEQYF.

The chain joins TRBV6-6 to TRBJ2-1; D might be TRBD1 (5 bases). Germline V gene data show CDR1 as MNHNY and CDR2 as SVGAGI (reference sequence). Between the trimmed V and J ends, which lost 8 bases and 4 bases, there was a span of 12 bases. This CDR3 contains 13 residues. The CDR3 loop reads CASELTVYNEQFF. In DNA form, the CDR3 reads TGTGCCAGCGAGTTGACAGTTTACAATGAGCAGTTCTTC.

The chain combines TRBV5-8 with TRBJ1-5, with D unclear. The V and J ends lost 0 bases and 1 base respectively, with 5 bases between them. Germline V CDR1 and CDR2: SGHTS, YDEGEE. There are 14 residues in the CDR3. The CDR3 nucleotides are TGTGCCAGCAGCTTGGCATCAAGCAATCAGCCCCAGCATTTT. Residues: CASSLASSNQPQHF.

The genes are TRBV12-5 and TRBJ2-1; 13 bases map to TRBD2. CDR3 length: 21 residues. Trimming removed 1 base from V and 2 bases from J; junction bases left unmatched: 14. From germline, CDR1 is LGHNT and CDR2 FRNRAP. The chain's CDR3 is CASGLATGGWTSGSTYNEQFF. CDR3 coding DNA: TGTGCTAGTGGTTTGGCCACGGGGGGATGGACTAGCGGGAGTACCTACAATGAGCAGTTCTTC.

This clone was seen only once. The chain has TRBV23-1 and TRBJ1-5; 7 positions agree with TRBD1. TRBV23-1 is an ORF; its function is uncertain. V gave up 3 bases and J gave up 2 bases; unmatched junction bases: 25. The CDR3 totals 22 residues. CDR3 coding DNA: TGCGCCAGCAGTCACCTAAATTGGTCCTCCGGGACAGTGAGATATGGCAATCAGCCCCAGCATTTT. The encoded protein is CASSHLNWSSGTVRYGNQPQHF.

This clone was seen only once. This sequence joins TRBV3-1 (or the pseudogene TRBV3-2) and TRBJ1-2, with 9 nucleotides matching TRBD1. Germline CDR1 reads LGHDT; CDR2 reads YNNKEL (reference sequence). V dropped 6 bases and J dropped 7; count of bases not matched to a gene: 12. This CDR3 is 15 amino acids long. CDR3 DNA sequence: TGTGCCAGCAGTCGTACAGGGGGCGCTGATCTTGGCTACACCTTC. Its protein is CASSRTGGADLGYTF.

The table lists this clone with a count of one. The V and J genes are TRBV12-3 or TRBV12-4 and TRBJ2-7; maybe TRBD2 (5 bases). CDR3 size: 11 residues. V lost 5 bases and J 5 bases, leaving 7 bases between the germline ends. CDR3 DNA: TGTGCCAGCAGTACTAGGGACGAGCAGTACTTC. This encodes CASSTRDEQYF.

As DNA, the CDR3 is TGTGCCAGTAGTACTCGCACCCCGGTGAACACTGAAGCTTTCTTT. Its translation: CASSTRTPVNTEAFF. J is TRBJ1-1 and V is TRBV19; D is unclear. Germline V gene lookup returns CDR1 LNHDA and CDR2 SQIVND (reference sequence). There are 15 residues in the CDR3. V lost 4 bases, J lost 0 bases, and 12 bases lay in between.

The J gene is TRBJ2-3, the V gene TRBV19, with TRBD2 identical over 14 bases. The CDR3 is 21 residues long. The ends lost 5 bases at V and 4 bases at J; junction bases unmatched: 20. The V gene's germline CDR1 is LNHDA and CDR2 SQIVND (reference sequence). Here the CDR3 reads CASSRDPGLAGASIPADTQYF. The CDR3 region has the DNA TGTGCCAGTAGTCGAGATCCGGGACTAGCGGGAGCTTCCATCCCCGCAGATACGCAGTATTTT.

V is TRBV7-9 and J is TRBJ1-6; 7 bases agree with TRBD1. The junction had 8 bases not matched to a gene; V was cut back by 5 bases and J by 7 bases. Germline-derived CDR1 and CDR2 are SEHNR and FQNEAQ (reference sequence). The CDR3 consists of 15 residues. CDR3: CASSGGTVINSPLHF. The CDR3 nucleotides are TGTGCCAGCAGCGGGGGGACAGTGATAAATTCACCCCTCCACTTT.

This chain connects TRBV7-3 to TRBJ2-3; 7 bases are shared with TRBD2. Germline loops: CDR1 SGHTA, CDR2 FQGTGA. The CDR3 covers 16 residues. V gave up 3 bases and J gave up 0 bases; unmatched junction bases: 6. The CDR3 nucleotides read TGTGCCAGCAGCTTTCCGACTAGCCCGAGCACAGATACGCAGTATTTT. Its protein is CASSFPTSPSTDTQYF.

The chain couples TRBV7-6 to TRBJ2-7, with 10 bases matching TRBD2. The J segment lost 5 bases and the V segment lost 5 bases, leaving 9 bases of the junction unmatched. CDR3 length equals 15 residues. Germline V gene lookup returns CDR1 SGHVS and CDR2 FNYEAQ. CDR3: CASSPQAGGPDEQYF. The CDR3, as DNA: TGTGCCAGCAGCCCCCAAGCGGGAGGGCCCGACGAGCAGTACTTC.

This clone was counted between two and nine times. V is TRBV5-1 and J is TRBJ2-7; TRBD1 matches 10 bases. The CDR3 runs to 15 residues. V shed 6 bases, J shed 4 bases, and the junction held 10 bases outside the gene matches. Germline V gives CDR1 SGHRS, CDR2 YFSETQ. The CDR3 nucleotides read TGCGCCAGCACCGGTTGGGGACAGGGGATGTACGAGCAGTACTTC. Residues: CASTGWGQGMYEQYF.

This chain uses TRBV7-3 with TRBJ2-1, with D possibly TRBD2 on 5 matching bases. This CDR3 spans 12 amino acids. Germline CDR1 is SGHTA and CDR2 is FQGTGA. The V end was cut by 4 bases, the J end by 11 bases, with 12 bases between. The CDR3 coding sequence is TGTGCCAGCAGCTCCTCCGAGGGTCAGCAGTTCTTC. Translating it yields CASSSSEGQQFF.

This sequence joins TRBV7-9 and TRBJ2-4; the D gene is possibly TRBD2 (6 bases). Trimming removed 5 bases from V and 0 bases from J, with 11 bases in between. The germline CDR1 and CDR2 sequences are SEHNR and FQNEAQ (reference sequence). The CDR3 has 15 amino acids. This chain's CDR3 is CASSLLGGAKNIQYF. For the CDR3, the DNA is TGTGCCAGCAGCCTCCTCGGGGGAGCCAAAAACATTCAGTACTTC.

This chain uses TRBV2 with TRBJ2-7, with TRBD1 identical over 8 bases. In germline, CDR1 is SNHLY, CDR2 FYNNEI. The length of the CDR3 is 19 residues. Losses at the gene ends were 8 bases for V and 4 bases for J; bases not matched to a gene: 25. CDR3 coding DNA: TGTGCCAGCTTCTACCCAGGACAGGGCAAACCAAGTTCGAAATACGAGCAGTACTTC. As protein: CASFYPGQGKPSSKYEQYF. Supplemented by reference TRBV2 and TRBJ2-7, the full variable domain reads EPEVTQTPSHQVTQMGQEVILRCVPISNHLYFYWYRQILGQKVEFLVSFYNNEISEKSEIFDDQFSVERPDGSNFTLKIRSTKLEDSAMYFCASFYPGQGKPSSKYEQYFGPGTRLTVT.

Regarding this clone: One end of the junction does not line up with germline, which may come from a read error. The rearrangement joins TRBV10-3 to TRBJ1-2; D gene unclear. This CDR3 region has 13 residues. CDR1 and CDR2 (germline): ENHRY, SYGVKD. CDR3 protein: CAISESLSGGSLF. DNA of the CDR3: TGTGCCATCAGTGAGTCATTGAGTGGAGGGTCTCTCTTC.

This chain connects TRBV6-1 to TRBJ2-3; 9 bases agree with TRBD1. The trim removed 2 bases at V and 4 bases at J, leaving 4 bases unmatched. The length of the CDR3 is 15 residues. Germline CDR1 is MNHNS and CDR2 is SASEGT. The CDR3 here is CASSEPGQGSDTQYF. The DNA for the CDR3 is TGTGCCAGCAGTGAACCGGGACAGGGTTCAGATACGCAGTATTTT.

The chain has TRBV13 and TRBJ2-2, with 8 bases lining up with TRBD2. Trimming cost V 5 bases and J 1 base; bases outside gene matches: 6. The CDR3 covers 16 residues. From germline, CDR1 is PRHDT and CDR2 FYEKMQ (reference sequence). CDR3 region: CASSPREGMNTGELFF. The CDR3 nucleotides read TGTGCCAGCAGCCCTCGGGAGGGGATGAACACCGGGGAGCTGTTTTTT.

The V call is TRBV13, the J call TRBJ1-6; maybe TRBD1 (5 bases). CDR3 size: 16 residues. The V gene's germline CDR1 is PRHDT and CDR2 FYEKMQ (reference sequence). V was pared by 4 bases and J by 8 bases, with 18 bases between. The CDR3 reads CASSSLDTRGHSPLHF. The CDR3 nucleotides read TGTGCCAGCAGCTCATTGGACACCCGCGGCCATTCACCCCTCCACTTT.

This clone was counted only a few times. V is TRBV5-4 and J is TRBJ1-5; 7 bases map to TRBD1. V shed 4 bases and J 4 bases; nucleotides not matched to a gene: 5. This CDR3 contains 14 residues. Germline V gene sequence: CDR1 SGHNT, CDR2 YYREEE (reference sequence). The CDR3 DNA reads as TGTGCCAGCAGCACAACAGGGGCTAATCAGCCCCAGCATTTT. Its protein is CASSTTGANQPQHF.

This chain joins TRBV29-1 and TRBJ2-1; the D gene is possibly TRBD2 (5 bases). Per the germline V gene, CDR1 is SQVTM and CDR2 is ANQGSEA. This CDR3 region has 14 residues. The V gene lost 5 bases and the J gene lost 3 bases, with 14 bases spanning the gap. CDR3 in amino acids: CSVSPRGHYNEQFF. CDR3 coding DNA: TGCAGCGTTTCCCCCAGAGGGCACTACAATGAGCAGTTCTTC.

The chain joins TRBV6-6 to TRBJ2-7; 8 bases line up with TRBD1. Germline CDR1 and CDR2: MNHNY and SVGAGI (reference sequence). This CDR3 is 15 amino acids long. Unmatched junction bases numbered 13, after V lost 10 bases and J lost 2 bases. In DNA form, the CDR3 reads TGTGCCACAACCCAGACCGGGACAGGCCCCTACGAGCAGTACTTC. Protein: CATTQTGTGPYEQYF.

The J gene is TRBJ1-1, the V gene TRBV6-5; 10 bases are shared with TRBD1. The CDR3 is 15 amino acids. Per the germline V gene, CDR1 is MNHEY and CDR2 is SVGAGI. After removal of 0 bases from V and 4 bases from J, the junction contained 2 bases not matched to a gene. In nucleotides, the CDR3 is TGTGCCAGCAGTTACTCGGGGACAGGGGTCACTGAAGCTTTCTTT. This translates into CASSYSGTGVTEAFF.

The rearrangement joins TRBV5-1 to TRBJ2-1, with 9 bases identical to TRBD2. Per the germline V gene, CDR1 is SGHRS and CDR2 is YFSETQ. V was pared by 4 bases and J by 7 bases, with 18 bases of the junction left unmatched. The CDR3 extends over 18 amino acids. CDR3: CASSTRTVAGATNNEQFF. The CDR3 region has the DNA TGCGCCAGCAGCACCCGGACGGTAGCGGGAGCAACGAATAATGAGCAGTTCTTC.

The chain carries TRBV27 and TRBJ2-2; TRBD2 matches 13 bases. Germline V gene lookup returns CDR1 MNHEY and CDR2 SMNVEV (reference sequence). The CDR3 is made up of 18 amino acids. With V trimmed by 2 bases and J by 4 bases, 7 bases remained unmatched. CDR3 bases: TGTGCCAGCAGTTTAGAGCGACTAGCGGGAGGTTTCACCGGGGAGCTGTTTTTT. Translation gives CASSLERLAGGFTGELFF.